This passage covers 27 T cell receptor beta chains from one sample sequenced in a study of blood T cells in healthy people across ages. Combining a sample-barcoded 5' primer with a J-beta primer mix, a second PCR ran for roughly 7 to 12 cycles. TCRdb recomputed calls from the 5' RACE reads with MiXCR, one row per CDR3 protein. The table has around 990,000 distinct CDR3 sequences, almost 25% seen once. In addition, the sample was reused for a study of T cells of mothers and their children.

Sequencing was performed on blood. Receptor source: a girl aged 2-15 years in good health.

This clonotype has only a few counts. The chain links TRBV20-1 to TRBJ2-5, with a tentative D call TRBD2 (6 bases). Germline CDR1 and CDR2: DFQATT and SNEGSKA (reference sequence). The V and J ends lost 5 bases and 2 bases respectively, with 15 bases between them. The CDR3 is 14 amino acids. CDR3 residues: CSAGRDSRQETQYF. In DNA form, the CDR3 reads TGCAGTGCTGGACGGGACTCCAGGCAAGAGACCCAGTACTTC.

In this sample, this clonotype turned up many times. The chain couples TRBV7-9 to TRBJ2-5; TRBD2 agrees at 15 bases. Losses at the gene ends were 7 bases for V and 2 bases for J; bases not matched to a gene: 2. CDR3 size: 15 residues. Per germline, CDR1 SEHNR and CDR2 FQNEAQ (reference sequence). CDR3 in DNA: TGTGCCAGCACCGGACTAGCGGGGGGGCAAGAGACCCAGTACTTC. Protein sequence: CASTGLAGGQETQYF.

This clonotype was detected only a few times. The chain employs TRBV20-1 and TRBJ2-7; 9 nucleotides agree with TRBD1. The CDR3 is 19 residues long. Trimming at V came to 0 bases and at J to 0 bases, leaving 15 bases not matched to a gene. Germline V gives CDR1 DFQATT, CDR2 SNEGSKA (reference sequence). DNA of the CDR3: TGCAGTGCTAGAGATTCCTTTTGGGTTCAGGGACAGGGCTCCTACGAGCAGTACTTC. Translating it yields CSARDSFWVQGQGSYEQYF.

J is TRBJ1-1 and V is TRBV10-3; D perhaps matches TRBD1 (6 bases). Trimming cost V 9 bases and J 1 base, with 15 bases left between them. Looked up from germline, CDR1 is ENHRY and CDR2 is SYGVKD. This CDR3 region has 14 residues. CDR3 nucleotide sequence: TGTGCCATAAGGACAGTCAGGGGGAACACTGAAGCTTTCTTT. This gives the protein CAIRTVRGNTEAFF.

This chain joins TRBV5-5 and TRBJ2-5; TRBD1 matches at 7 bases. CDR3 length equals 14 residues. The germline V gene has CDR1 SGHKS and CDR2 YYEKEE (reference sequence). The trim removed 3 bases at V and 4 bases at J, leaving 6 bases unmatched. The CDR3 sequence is CASSSRQGRETQYF. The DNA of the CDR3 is TGTGCCAGCAGCTCGCGACAGGGTCGAGAGACCCAGTACTTC.

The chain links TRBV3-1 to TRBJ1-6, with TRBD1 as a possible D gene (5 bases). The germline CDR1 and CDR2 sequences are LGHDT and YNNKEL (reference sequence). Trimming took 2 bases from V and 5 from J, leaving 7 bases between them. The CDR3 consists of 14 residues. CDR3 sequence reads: CASSQQGNNSPLHF. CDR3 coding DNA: TGTGCCAGCAGCCAACAGGGCAATAATTCACCCCTCCACTTT.

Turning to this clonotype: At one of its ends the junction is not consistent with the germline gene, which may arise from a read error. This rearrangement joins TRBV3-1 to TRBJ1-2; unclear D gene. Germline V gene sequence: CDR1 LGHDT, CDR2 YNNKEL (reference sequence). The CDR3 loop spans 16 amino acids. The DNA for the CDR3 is TGTGCCAGCAGCCCGACTCTAGAGGGCGTATTGGGCGGCTACCCCTTC. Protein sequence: CASSPTLEGVLGGYPF.

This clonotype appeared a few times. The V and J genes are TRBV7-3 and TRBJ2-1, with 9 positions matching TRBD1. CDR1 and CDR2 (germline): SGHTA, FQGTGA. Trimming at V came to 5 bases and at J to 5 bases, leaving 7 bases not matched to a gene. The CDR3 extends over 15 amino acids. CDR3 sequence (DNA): TGTGCCAGCAGCCTCAGACAGGGGGAGGACAATGAGCAGTTCTTC. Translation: CASSLRQGEDNEQFF.

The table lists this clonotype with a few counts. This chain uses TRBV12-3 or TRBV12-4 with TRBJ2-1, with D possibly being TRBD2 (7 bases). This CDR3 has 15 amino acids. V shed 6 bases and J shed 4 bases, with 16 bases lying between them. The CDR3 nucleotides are TGTGCCAGCAGCACGGGACTAACAGGGTACAATGAGCAGTTCTTC. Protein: CASSTGLTGYNEQFF.

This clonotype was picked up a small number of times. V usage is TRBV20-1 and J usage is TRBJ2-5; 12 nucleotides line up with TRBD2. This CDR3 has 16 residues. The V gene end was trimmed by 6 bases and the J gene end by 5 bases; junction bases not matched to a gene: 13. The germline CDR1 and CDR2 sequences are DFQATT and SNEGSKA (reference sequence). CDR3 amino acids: CSAAGASGGAGETQYF. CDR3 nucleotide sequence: TGCAGTGCGGCTGGAGCTAGCGGGGGGGCGGGGGAGACCCAGTACTTC.

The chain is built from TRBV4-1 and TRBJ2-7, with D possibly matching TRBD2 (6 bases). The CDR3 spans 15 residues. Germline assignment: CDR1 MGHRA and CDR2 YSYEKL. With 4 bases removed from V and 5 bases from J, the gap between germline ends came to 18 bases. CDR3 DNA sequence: TGCGCCAGCAGCCTGCAAGGACTACCATCGAACGAGCAGTACTTC. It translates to CASSLQGLPSNEQYF.

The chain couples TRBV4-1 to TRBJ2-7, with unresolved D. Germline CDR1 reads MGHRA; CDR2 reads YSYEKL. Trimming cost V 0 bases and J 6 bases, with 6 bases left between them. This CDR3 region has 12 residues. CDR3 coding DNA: TGCGCCAGCAGCCAAGATTGGGCCGAGCAGTACTTC. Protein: CASSQDWAEQYF.

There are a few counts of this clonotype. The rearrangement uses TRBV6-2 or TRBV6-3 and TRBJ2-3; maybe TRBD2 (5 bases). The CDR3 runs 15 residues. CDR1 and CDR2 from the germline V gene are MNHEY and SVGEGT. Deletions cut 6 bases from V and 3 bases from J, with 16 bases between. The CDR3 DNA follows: TGTGCCAGCAGCTCCCGACGGGGTCCGACAGATACGCAGTATTTT. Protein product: CASSSRRGPTDTQYF.

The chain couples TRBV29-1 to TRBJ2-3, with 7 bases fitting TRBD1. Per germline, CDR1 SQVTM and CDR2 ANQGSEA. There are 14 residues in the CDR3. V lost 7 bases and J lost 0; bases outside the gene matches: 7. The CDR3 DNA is TGCAGCGGACGGAGACAGGGTAGCACAGATACGCAGTATTTT. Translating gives CSGRRQGSTDTQYF.

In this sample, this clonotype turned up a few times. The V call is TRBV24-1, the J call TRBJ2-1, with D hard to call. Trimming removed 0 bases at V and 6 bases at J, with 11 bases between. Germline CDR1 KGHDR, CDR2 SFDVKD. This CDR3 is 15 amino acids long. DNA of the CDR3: TGTGCCACCAGTGATTTGTACCTAGTGGGCAATGAGCAGTTCTTC. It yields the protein CATSDLYLVGNEQFF.

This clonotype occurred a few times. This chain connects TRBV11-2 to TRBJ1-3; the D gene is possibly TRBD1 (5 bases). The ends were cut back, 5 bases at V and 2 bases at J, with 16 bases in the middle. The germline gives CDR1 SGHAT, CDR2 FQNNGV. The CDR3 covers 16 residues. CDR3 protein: CASSVNRPHTGNTIYF. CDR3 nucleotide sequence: TGTGCCAGCAGCGTAAACAGGCCCCACACTGGAAACACCATATATTTT.

This chain's CDR3 is CSVAGTSGRGTYNEQFF. The CDR3 nucleotides are TGCAGCGTTGCCGGGACTAGCGGAAGAGGGACCTACAATGAGCAGTTCTTC. The chain combines TRBV29-1 with TRBJ2-1; 11 bases agree with TRBD2. Germline loops: CDR1 SQVTM, CDR2 ANQGSEA. Trimming took 4 bases from V and 2 from J; bases not matched to a gene: 10. This CDR3 is 17 amino acids long.

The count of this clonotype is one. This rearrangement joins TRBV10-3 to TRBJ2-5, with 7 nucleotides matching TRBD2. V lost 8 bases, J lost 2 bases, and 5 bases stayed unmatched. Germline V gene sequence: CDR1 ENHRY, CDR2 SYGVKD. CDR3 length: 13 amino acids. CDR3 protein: CAISWTRQETQYF. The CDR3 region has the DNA TGTGCCATCTCATGGACTAGACAAGAGACCCAGTACTTC.

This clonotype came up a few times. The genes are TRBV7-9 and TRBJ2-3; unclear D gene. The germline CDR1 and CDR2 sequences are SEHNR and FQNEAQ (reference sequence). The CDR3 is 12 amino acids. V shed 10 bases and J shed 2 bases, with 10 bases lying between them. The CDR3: CATGRSTDTQYF. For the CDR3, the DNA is TGTGCCACCGGACGGTCCACAGATACGCAGTATTTT. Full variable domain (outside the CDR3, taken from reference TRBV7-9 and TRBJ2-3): DTGVSQNPRHKITKRGQNVTFRCDPISEHNRLYWYRQTLGQGPEFLTYFQNEAQLEKSRLLSDRFSAERPKGSFSTLEIQRTEQGDSAMYLCATGRSTDTQYFGPGTRLTVL.

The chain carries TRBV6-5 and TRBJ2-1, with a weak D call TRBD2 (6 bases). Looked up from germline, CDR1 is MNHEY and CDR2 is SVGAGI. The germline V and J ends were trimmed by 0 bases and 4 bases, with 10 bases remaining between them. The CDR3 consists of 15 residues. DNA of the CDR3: TGTGCCAGCAGTTACTCGGAGGGCCCGTACAATGAGCAGTTCTTC. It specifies CASSYSEGPYNEQFF.

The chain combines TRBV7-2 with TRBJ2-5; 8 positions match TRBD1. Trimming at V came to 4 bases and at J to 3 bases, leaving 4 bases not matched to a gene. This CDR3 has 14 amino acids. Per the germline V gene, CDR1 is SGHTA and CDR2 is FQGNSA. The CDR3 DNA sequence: TGTGCCAGCAGCTCCTCGACAGGGGAAGAGACCCAGTACTTC. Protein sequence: CASSSSTGEETQYF.

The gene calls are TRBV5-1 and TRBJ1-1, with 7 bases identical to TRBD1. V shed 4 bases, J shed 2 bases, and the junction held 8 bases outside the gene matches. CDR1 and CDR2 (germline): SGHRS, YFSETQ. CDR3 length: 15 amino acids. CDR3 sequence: CASSQPDRVNTEAFF. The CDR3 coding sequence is TGCGCCAGCAGCCAGCCCGACAGGGTAAACACTGAAGCTTTCTTT.

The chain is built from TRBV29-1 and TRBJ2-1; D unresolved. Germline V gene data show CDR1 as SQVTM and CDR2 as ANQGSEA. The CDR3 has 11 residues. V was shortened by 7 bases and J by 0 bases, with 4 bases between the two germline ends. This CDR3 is CSAVSYNEQFF. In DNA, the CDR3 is TGCAGCGCCGTCTCCTACAATGAGCAGTTCTTC.

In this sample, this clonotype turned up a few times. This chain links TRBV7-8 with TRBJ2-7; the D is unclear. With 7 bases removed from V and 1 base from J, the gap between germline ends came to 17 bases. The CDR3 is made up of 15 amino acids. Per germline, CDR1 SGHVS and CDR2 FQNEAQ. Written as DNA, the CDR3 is TGTGCCAGCATCCTAGACCGGGTGCCTTCCTACGAGCAGTACTTC. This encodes CASILDRVPSYEQYF.

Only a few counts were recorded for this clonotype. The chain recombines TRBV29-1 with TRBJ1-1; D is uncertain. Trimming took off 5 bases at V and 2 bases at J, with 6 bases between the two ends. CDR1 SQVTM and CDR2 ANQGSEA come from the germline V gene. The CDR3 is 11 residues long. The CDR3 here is CSVYENTEAFF. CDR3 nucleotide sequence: TGCAGCGTTTACGAAAACACTGAAGCTTTCTTT.

The CDR3 is CASSIQQGRGRAFF. In DNA form, the CDR3 reads TGTGCCAGTAGTATTCAACAGGGCCGGGGCAGAGCTTTCTTT. This chain joins TRBV19 and TRBJ1-1; a possible D gene is TRBD1 (6 bases). The CDR3 extends over 14 amino acids. Trimming left V 3 bases short and J 10 bases short, with 18 bases between. CDR1 is LNHDA and CDR2 is SQIVND in the germline V gene (reference sequence).

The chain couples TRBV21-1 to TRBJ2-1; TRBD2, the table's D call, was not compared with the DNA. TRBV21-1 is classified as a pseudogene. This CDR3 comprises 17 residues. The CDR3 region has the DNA TGTGCCAGCGCCTCTGTACTCCCTAGCGGCTTCTGGCATGAGCAGTTCTTC. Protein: CASASVLPSGFWHEQFF.